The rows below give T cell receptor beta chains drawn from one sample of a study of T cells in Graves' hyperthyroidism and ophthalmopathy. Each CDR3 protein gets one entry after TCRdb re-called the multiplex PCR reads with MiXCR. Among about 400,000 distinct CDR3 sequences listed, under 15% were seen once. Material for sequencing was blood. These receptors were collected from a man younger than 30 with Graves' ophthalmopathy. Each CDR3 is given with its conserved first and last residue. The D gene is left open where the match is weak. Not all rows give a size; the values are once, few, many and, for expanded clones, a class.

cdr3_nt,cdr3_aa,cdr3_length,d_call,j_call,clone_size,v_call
TGTGCCAGCAGTGATCGACTAGCGGGAGTCTACAATGAGCAGTTCTTC,CASSDRLAGVYNEQFF,16,TRBD2,TRBJ2-1,many,TRBV12-3/TRBV12-4
TGTGCCAGTTCTGGGGGGAGGGATAAATCCTACGAGCAGTACTTC,CASSGGRDKSYEQYF,15,TRBD2,TRBJ2-7,NA,TRBV27
TGTGCCACCGGACTAGCGGGGTTAGAGACCCAGTACTTC,CATGLAGLETQYF,13,TRBD2,TRBJ2-5,few,TRBV24-1
TGTGCCAGCAGCTTAGTAGGGAACACAGATACGCAGTATTTT,CASSLVGNTDTQYF,14,NA,TRBJ2-3,once,TRBV7-9
TGTGCCAGCAGCTACGTGGGCGTAATCAATGAGCAGTTCTTC,CASSYVGVINEQFF,14,NA,TRBJ2-1,NA,TRBV7-9
TGTGCCAGCAGCCAGGGGCGGGATTCACCCCTCCACTTT,CASSQGRDSPLHF,13,NA,TRBJ1-6,many,TRBV3-1
TGTGCCAGCACGGGACAGGGAGGCAATCAGCCCCAGCATTTT,CASTGQGGNQPQHF,14,TRBD1,TRBJ1-5,many,TRBV2
TGTGCCAGTACGAACGGTTATGGCTACACCTTC,CASTNGYGYTF,11,NA,TRBJ1-2,many,TRBV2
TGCAGTGCTAGGGGTCGCGGGAACACAGATACGCAGTATTTT,CSARGRGNTDTQYF,14,NA,TRBJ2-3,many,TRBV20-1
TGTGCCAGCAGCTTGGCCTATGGAGGGGCCAGGTGGTACGAGCAGTACTTC,CASSLAYGGARWYEQYF,17,NA,TRBJ2-7,NA,TRBV5-6
TGCGCCAGCAGCCTTGGGACAATCAGCTCACCCCTCCACTTT,CASSLGTISSPLHF,14,NA,TRBJ1-6,NA,TRBV5-1
TGTGCCAGCAGGGGAAACGGGGCCGGGGAGCTGTTTTTT,CASRGNGAGELFF,13,NA,TRBJ2-2,few,TRBV6-2/TRBV6-3
TGCGCCAGCAGCCAGGGGGCACTGAGGGAATTTCCCTACGAGCAGTACTTC,CASSQGALREFPYEQYF,17,NA,TRBJ2-7,NA,TRBV4-1
TGCAGCGTTTCTCTATCTACTAGCACAGATACGCAGTATTTT,CSVSLSTSTDTQYF,14,NA,TRBJ2-3,few,TRBV29-1
TGTGCCAGCAGCCAAGAGGGAACTAGCGGGGGGGCCAATCAGTTCTTC,CASSQEGTSGGANQFF,16,TRBD2,TRBJ2-1,NA,TRBV3-1
TGTGCCAGTAGTATGGGGGGAAACAGGGGCCCTAACTATGGCTACACCTTC,CASSMGGNRGPNYGYTF,17,TRBD1,TRBJ1-2,NA,TRBV19
TGTGCCACCAGCAGACCCGGGGCGGGATCCGATGAGCAGTTCTTC,CATSRPGAGSDEQFF,15,NA,TRBJ2-1,many,TRBV15
TGTGCCAGCAGTTCATGGGACAGAAACATGAACACTGAAGCTTTCTTT,CASSSWDRNMNTEAFF,16,TRBD1,TRBJ1-1,many,TRBV5-8
TGCGCCAGCAGCTTGGCTAGCGGGGGACCTCAGGGAGAGACCCAGTACTTC,CASSLASGGPQGETQYF,17,TRBD2,TRBJ2-5,many,TRBV5-1
TGTGCCAGCAGCCAACTATGGGAGCAGTACTTC,CASSQLWEQYF,11,NA,TRBJ2-7,many,TRBV6-1
TGTGCCAGCAGCTTGACAGTTGGAAACACCATATATTTT,CASSLTVGNTIYF,13,NA,TRBJ1-3,many,TRBV5-5
TGTGCCAGCAGCCAAGTAGGACTTAAGTTCTTC,CASSQVGLKFF,11,NA,TRBJ2-1,many,TRBV3-1
TGTGCCAGTAGTGTGGCAGGGGGCGGGAACACTGAAGCTTTCTTT,CASSVAGGGNTEAFF,15,TRBD1,TRBJ1-1,NA,TRBV19
TGTGCCAGCAGTTCACTAGCGGGAGGAGACACCGGGGAGCTGTTTTTT,CASSSLAGGDTGELFF,16,TRBD2,TRBJ2-2,few,TRBV12-3/TRBV12-4
TGCGCCAGCGAACAGGGGATAGCGAACACCGGGGAGCTGTTTTTT,CASEQGIANTGELFF,15,TRBD1,TRBJ2-2,NA,TRBV5-1
TGTGCCAGCAGAGCGCCGGGACTAGCGGGGGTTGGGAGCACAGATACGCAGTATTTT,CASRAPGLAGVGSTDTQYF,19,TRBD2,TRBJ2-3,NA,TRBV6-1